These T cell receptor beta chains were read from a single sample in a study of T cell changes during pregnancy in multiple sclerosis. Data came from immunoSEQ multiplex PCR; TCRdb stores just in-frame clones and leaves some out. The sample has 45,000 to 65,000 clones; over 85% are singletons. The source was CD8+ T cells from peripheral blood mononuclear cells, collected in the third trimester of pregnancy. The source is a female donor with multiple sclerosis, enrolled in a pregnancy study. Each CDR3 is given with its conserved first and last residue. Each record gives: CDR3 DNA, CDR3 protein, J gene, D gene, clone size, V gene. A D gene is named only where the DNA matches it firmly. Not every row has a clone size; where given, it reads once, few, many or a size class.

TGTGCCAGCAGCTTAGGACAGGGCGATAGCAATCAGCCCCAGCATTTT | CASSLGQGDSNQPQHF | TRBJ1-5 | TRBD1 | - | TRBV7-9
TGTGCCAGCAGCCTGATACTAGGTTACCAAGAGACCCAGTACTTC | CASSLILGYQETQYF | TRBJ2-5 | - | - | TRBV7-9
TGTGCCAGCAGGCAGGGGGGGAACACTGAAGCTTTCTTT | CASRQGGNTEAFF | TRBJ1-1 | TRBD1 | few | TRBV9
TGTGCCAGTAACCCAACCTTAACAAGCAATCAGCCCCAGCATTTT | CASNPTLTSNQPQHF | TRBJ1-5 | - | - | TRBV19
TGCAGCGTCTTAGTAGGGGGCTACGAGCAGTACTTC | CSVLVGGYEQYF | TRBJ2-7 | - | - | TRBV29-1
TGCAGCGTTGAATCAGACTTGAACACTGAAGCTTTCTTT | CSVESDLNTEAFF | TRBJ1-1 | - | few | TRBV29-1
TGTGCCAGCAGCTTAGACAGGGGCACTGAAGCTTTCTTT | CASSLDRGTEAFF | TRBJ1-1 | TRBD1 | few | TRBV7-6
TGCAGCGTCCGGACAGGTTTTGGTGAAAAACTGTTTTTT | CSVRTGFGEKLFF | TRBJ1-4 | TRBD1 | - | TRBV29-1
TGTGCCAGCAGGCCTGGACTAGCCCGTAAATTGAACACCGGGGAGCTGTTTTTT | CASRPGLARKLNTGELFF | TRBJ2-2 | TRBD2 | - | TRBV7-6
TGTGCCAGCAGTTACTACAGGGGGATGAACACTGAAGCTTTCTTT | CASSYYRGMNTEAFF | TRBJ1-1 | TRBD1 | - | TRBV6-5
TGTGCCAGCAGTTTCAGGACAGGGCGCCCCCAAGAGACCCAGTACTTC | CASSFRTGRPQETQYF | TRBJ2-5 | TRBD1 | - | TRBV28
TGCAGCGCAATACACGACTCCTACGAGCAGTACTTC | CSAIHDSYEQYF | TRBJ2-7 | - | - | TRBV29-1
TGTGCCAGCAGCGTAGATGGTCGGGCACAGGGGGCGGGCTACACCTTC | CASSVDGRAQGAGYTF | TRBJ1-2 | TRBD1 | - | TRBV9
TGTGCCATCAGTGAGTCTGGACAGGGGTATCAGCCCCAGCATTTT | CAISESGQGYQPQHF | TRBJ1-5 | TRBD1 | - | TRBV10-3
TGTGCCAGCAGCTTTGCTAGCGGGAGGGTAAACGGGGAGCTGTTTTTT | CASSFASGRVNGELFF | TRBJ2-2 | TRBD2 | - | TRBV5-6